The 11 T cell receptor beta chains in this list originate from one sample, sequenced in a study of CD8+ T cells in alopecia areata. As to treatment: oral pan-JAK inhibitor, 5-10 mg twice daily. Reverse transcribed after extraction, RNA yielded cDNA as the sequencing template. Produced via immunoSEQ multiplex PCR; TCRdb's table is partial and in-frame only. The sample consists of 110,000 or so clones, 55% to 60% of them appearing once. This sample comprised CD4+ T cells sorted from blood, obtained at week 24, from a patient treated with tofacitinib. These receptors all come from a human donor with alopecia areata.

The chain employs TRBV21-1 and TRBJ2-5; the table calls TRBD1, which could not be checked here. TRBV21-1 is an annotated pseudogene. This CDR3 is built from 14 residues. The CDR3 protein is CASSPGETEKTQYF. As DNA, the CDR3 is TGTGCCAGCAGCCCAGGGGAGACTGAGAAGACCCAGTACTTC.

The chain employs TRBV7-9 and TRBJ2-5; 9 bases line up with TRBD1. After removal of 5 bases from V and 7 bases from J, the junction contained 11 bases not matched to a gene. The CDR3 is made up of 15 amino acids. Germline CDR1 is SEHNR and CDR2 is FQNEAQ (reference sequence). CDR3: CASSKGTGWEGTQYF. The CDR3 DNA sequence: TGTGCCAGCAGCAAAGGGACAGGGTGGGAGGGGACCCAGTACTTC.

This clone appeared a few times. The chain recombines TRBV30 with TRBJ1-5; 8 positions match TRBD1. Germline-derived CDR1 and CDR2 are GTSNPN and SVGIG (reference sequence). V was pared by 5 bases and J by 6 bases, with 3 bases of the junction left unmatched. The CDR3 spans 12 residues. The CDR3 protein is CAWETGGQPQHF. DNA of the CDR3: TGTGCCTGGGAAACAGGGGGTCAGCCCCAGCATTTT.

This rearrangement joins TRBV6-5 to TRBJ1-6; 9 nucleotides line up with TRBD1. The CDR3 extends over 15 amino acids. V lost 0 bases, J lost 8 bases, and 2 bases stayed unmatched. From germline, CDR1 is MNHEY and CDR2 SVGAGI. The DNA of the CDR3 is TGTGCCAGCAGTTACTCGGGACAGGGAGATTCACCCCTCCACTTT. Translation: CASSYSGQGDSPLHF.

With regard to this clone: Other DNA sequences of this sample code for an identical CDR3. V is TRBV29-1 and J is TRBJ2-5, with a possible D match to TRBD2 (5 bases). V shed 4 bases and J shed 5 bases, with 5 bases lying between them. This CDR3 is 10 amino acids long. Germline CDR1 is SQVTM and CDR2 is ANQGSEA. CDR3 sequence (DNA): TGCAGCGTTGCGGGGGAGACCCAGTACTTC. Its protein is CSVAGETQYF.

This clone was detected only a few times. The J gene is TRBJ2-5, the V gene TRBV10-3; D gene uncertain. V was cut by 11 bases and J by 2 bases, with 15 bases left in between. CDR1 ENHRY and CDR2 SYGVKD come from the germline V gene. This CDR3 region has 13 residues. CDR3 in amino acids: CAAARSIQETQYF. The CDR3 DNA reads as TGTGCCGCGGCGCGTTCCATACAAGAGACCCAGTACTTC.

This rearrangement joins TRBV5-4 to TRBJ1-2; TRBD1 aligns across 7 bases. The CDR3 extends over 14 amino acids. Trimming removed 4 bases from V and 8 bases from J; junction bases left unmatched: 11. Germline CDR1 SGHNT, CDR2 YYREEE (reference sequence). The CDR3 here is CASSRDSSIWGYTF. In DNA, the CDR3 is TGTGCCAGCAGCCGGGACAGCTCTATTTGGGGCTACACCTTC.

J is TRBJ2-3 and V is TRBV25-1; D is perhaps TRBD1 or TRBD2 (5 bases each). The CDR3 spans 13 residues. V was pared by 6 bases and J by 6 bases, with 13 bases between. Germline V CDR1 and CDR2: MGHDK, SYGVNS. DNA of the CDR3: TGTGCCAGCAGGGGACGTCTACGGGATACGCAGTATTTT. As protein: CASRGRLRDTQYF.

Comments on this clone: One junction end does not reproduce the germline sequence, and a read error may be involved. The chain recombines TRBV2 with TRBJ1-2; TRBD1 agrees at 7 bases. This CDR3 region has 14 residues. CDR1 is SNHLY, CDR2 FYNNEI, per germline. The CDR3 DNA sequence: TGTGCCAGCCGTGACAGGGATCTGACTGGGGGCTACACCTTC. Translation: CASRDRDLTGGYTF.

This rearrangement joins TRBV30 to TRBJ1-2; D gene ambiguous. This CDR3 is built from 12 residues. The germline V and J ends were trimmed by 0 bases and 7 bases, with 9 bases remaining between them. Germline V gives CDR1 GTSNPN, CDR2 SVGIG (reference sequence). Here the CDR3 DNA reads TGTGCCTGGAGTGTAGGGCAGTCTGGCTACACCTTC. Translating gives CAWSVGQSGYTF. The variable domain in full, with the rest retrieved from reference TRBV30 and TRBJ1-2, is SQTIHQWPATLVQPVGSPLSLECTVEGTSNPNLYWYRQAAGRGLQLLFYSVGIGQISSEVPQNLSASRPQDRQFILSSKKLLLSDSGFYLCAWSVGQSGYTFGSGTRLTVV.

The genes are TRBV29-1 and TRBJ2-5; TRBD1 or TRBD2 may be the D gene (5 bases each). Germline V gene lookup returns CDR1 SQVTM and CDR2 ANQGSEA. The CDR3 runs to 14 residues. V was clipped by 2 bases and J by 4 bases, with 14 bases between them. CDR3 residues: CSVERGPRRETQYF. CDR3 bases: TGCAGCGTTGAAAGGGGACCAAGACGAGAGACCCAGTACTTC.